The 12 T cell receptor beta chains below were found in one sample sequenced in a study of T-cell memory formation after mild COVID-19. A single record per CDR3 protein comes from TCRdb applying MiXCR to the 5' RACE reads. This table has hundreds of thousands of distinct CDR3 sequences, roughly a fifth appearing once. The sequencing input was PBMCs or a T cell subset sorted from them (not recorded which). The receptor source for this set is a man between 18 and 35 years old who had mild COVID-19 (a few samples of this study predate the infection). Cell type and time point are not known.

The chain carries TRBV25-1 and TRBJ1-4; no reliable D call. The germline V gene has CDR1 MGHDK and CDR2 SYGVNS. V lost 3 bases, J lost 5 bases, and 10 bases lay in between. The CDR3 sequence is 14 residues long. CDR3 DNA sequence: TGTGCCAGCAGTGAGGGCGGGGAGAATGAAAAACTGTTTTTT. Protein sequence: CASSEGGENEKLFF.

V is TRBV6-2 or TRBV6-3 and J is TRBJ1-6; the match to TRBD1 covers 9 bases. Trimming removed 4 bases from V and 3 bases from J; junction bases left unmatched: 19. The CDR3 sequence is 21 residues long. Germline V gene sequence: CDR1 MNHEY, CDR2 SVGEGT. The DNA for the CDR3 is TGTGCCAGCAGTTGGAAACCCGGGACAGGGCGGCCCCGAGGCTATAATTCACCCCTCCACTTT. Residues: CASSWKPGTGRPRGYNSPLHF.

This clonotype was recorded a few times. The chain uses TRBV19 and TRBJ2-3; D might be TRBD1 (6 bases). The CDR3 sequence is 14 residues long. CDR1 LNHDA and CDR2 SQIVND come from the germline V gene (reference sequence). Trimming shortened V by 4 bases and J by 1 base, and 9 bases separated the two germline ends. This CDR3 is CASSNRAGTDTQYF. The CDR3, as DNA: TGTGCCAGTAGTAACAGGGCCGGCACAGATACGCAGTATTTT.

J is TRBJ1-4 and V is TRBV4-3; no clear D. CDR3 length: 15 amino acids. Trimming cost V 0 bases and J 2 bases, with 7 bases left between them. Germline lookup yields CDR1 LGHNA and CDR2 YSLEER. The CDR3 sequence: CASSQDWLTNEKLFF. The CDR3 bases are TGCGCCAGCAGCCAAGACTGGCTGACTAATGAAAAACTGTTTTTT.

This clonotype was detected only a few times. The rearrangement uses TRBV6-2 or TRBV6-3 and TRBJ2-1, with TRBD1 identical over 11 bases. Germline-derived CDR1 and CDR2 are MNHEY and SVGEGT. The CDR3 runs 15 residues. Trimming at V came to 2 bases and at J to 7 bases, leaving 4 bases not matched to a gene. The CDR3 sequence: CASSYPGQGANEQFF. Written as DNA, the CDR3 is TGTGCCAGCAGTTACCCAGGACAGGGGGCGAATGAGCAGTTCTTC.

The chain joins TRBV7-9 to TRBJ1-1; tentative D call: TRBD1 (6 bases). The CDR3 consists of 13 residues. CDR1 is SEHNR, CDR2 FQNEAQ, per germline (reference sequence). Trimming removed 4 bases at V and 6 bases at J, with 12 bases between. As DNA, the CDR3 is TGTGCCAGCAGCTGGCCGGGGGCCGCTGAAGCTTTCTTT. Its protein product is CASSWPGAAEAFF.

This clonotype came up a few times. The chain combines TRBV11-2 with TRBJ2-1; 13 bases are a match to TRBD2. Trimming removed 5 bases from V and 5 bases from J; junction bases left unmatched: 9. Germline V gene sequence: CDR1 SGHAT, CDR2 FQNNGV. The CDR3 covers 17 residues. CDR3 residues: CASSRTTSGGVDNEQFF. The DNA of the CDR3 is TGTGCCAGCAGCCGTACCACTAGCGGGGGGGTAGACAATGAGCAGTTCTTC.

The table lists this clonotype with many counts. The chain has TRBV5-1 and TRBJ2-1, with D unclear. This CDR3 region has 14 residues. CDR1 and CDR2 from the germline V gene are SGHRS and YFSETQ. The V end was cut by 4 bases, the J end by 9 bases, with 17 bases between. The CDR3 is CASSTQPTAGEQFF. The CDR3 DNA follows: TGCGCCAGCAGCACCCAGCCCACCGCCGGTGAGCAGTTCTTC.

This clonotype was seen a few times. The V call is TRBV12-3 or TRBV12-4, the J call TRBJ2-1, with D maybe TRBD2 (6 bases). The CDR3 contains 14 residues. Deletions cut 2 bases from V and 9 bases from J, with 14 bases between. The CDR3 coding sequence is TGTGCCAGCAGTTTATCTTTTGGGGGGAGTGAGCAGTTCTTC. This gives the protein CASSLSFGGSEQFF.

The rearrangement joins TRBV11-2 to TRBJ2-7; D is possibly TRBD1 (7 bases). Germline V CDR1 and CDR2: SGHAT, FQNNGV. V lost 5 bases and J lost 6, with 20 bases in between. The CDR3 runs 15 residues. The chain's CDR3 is CASSALRQGLGEQYF. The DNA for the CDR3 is TGTGCCAGCAGCGCCCTCAGACAGGGACTGGGCGAGCAGTACTTC.

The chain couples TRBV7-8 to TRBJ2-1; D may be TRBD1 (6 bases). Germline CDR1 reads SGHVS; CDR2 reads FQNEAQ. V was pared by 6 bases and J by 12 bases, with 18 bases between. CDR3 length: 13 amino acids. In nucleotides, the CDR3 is TGTGCCAGCAGATCAACAGGGTTGTATGGGCAGTTCTTC. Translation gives CASRSTGLYGQFF.

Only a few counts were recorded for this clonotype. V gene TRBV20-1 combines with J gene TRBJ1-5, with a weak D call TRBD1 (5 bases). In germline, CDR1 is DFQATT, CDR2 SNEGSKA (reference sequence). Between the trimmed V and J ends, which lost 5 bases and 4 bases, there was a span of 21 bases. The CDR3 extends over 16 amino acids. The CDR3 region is CSAAAPQAQRNQPQHF. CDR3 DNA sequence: TGCAGTGCTGCCGCACCACAGGCCCAGAGGAATCAGCCCCAGCATTTT.